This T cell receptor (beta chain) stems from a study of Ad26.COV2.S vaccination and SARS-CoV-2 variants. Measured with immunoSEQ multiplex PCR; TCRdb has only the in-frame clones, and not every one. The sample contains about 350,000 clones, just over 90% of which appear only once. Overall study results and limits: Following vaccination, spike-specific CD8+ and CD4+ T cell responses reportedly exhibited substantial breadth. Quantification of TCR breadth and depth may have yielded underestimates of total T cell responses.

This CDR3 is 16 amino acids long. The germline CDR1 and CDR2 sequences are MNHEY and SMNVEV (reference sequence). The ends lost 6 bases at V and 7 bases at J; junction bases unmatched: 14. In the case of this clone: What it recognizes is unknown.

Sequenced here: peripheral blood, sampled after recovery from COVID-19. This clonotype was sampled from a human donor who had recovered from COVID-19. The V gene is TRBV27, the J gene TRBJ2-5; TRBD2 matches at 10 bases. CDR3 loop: CASRQRSGGAKGTQYF. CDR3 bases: TGTGCCAGCAGACAAAGGAGCGGGGGGGCGAAGGGGACCCAGTACTTC.